One sample yielded the 22 T cell receptor beta chains listed below, sequenced in a study of technical replicates of blood from a handful of donors. Some clones are missing from TCRdb's copy, which holds only in-frame ones; the method was immunoSEQ multiplex PCR. In the table there are about 62,000 clones, over 75% of which are singletons. Sequences were obtained from PBMCs. The receptors here all came from a human donor in good health. Some clones in this sample may be carry-over from other donors' samples.

The chain is built from TRBV7-9 and TRBJ1-3; D is unresolved. Trimming removed 10 bases from V and 0 bases from J, with 13 bases in between. CDR3 length: 14 amino acids. From germline, CDR1 is SEHNR and CDR2 FQNEAQ (reference sequence). CDR3 loop: CATPNLLSGNTIYF. The DNA for the CDR3 is TGTGCCACCCCTAACCTACTCTCTGGAAACACCATATATTTT.

This clone was found once. The V gene is TRBV7-3, the J gene TRBJ2-3, with 12 bases matching TRBD2. The germline gives CDR1 SGHTA, CDR2 FQGTGA. This CDR3 has 19 amino acids. With 2 bases clipped from V and 2 bases from J, the junction kept 11 bases outside the gene matches. The CDR3 DNA reads as TGTGCCAGCAGCTTATACGCGTCTAGCGGGGGGGCCAACACAGATACGCAGTATTTT. Amino acid sequence: CASSLYASSGGANTDTQYF.

There are a few counts of this clone. This sequence joins TRBV18 and TRBJ1-6; D may be TRBD1 (5 bases). The V end was cut by 2 bases, the J end by 6 bases, with 8 bases between. Germline V gives CDR1 KGHSH, CDR2 LQKENI. The CDR3 is 14 residues long. CDR3 in amino acids: CASSPGHLNSPLHF. The CDR3 nucleotides are TGTGCCAGCTCACCAGGACATCTTAATTCACCCCTCCACTTT.

The V gene is TRBV15, the J gene TRBJ2-7; 10 bases line up with TRBD1. The V and J ends lost 4 bases and 7 bases, in that order; junction bases with no gene match: 7. Germline V gives CDR1 LNHNV, CDR2 YYDKDF (reference sequence). CDR3 length equals 14 residues. The CDR3 DNA reads as TGTGCCACCAGCACCCGACAGGGGGCGATTGAGCAGTACTTC. Amino acid sequence: CATSTRQGAIEQYF.

This clone occurred once. The chain recombines TRBV5-8 with TRBJ1-6, with D uncertain. Germline V gene data show CDR1 as SGHTS and CDR2 as YDEGEE. The V and J ends lost 4 bases and 8 bases respectively, with 10 bases between them. This CDR3 is built from 13 residues. The CDR3: CASSREVDSPLHF. CDR3 nucleotides: TGTGCCAGCAGCCGGGAAGTGGATTCACCCCTCCACTTT.

The chain couples TRBV11-2 to TRBJ2-1, with 14 nucleotides matching TRBD2. The ends lost 6 bases at V and 8 bases at J; junction bases unmatched: 3. The CDR3 is made up of 14 amino acids. Germline V gene data show CDR1 as SGHAT and CDR2 as FQNNGV. The CDR3: CASRGTSGGHEQFF. CDR3 DNA: TGTGCCAGCAGGGGGACTAGCGGGGGCCATGAGCAGTTCTTC.

The chain has TRBV19 and TRBJ1-1; tentative D call: TRBD1 (5 bases). The germline V and J ends were trimmed by 5 bases and 0 bases, with 10 bases remaining between them. This CDR3 spans 14 amino acids. Germline V lookup: CDR1 LNHDA, CDR2 SQIVND (reference sequence). CDR3 protein: CASSLSTVNTEAFF. CDR3 in DNA: TGTGCCAGTAGTCTCTCGACAGTGAACACTGAAGCTTTCTTT.

V and J are TRBV7-3 and TRBJ2-5, with 10 bases matching TRBD2. The CDR3 has 15 amino acids. Losses at the gene ends were 5 bases for V and 3 bases for J; bases not matched to a gene: 6. The V gene's germline CDR1 is SGHTA and CDR2 FQGTGA. DNA of the CDR3: TGTGCCAGCAGCCCCGGACTAGCGGAGGAAGAGACCCAGTACTTC. Its protein is CASSPGLAEEETQYF.

This chain connects TRBV5-6 to TRBJ2-7; D is uncertain. V lost 1 base to trimming and J lost 6 bases, with 8 bases between them. Germline lookup yields CDR1 SGHDT and CDR2 YYEEEE. This CDR3 contains 12 residues. Written as DNA, the CDR3 is TGTGCCAGCAGCTTGTACTACTCCGAGCAGTACTTC. Protein: CASSLYYSEQYF.

The chain has TRBV5-1 and TRBJ2-2; 14 bases match TRBD2. CDR3 length equals 17 residues. CDR1 SGHRS and CDR2 YFSETQ come from the germline V gene. V was clipped by 2 bases and J by 5 bases; unmatched bases: 5. The CDR3 here is CASSLGTSGRGTGELFF. CDR3 DNA: TGCGCCAGCAGCTTAGGGACTAGCGGGAGAGGGACCGGGGAGCTGTTTTTT.

The chain couples TRBV6-4 to TRBJ1-6; D is undetermined. V was shortened by 3 bases and J by 3 bases, with 12 bases between the two germline ends. CDR3 length: 16 amino acids. Germline-derived CDR1 and CDR2 are MRHNA and SNTAGT. CDR3 loop: CASSELEGIYNSPLHF. DNA for the CDR3: TGTGCCAGCAGTGAATTAGAGGGAATCTATAATTCACCCCTCCACTTT.

This clone has a handful of counts. The chain employs TRBV5-4 and TRBJ2-3; possible D gene TRBD1, 6 bases. The CDR3 extends over 16 amino acids. Between the trimmed V and J ends, which lost 2 bases and 0 bases, there was a span of 13 bases. Germline CDR1 reads SGHNT; CDR2 reads YYREEE (reference sequence). As DNA, the CDR3 is TGTGCCAGCAGCTTTACAGGGCTTATAAGCACAGATACGCAGTATTTT. Amino acid sequence: CASSFTGLISTDTQYF.

This rearrangement joins TRBV2 to TRBJ2-3, with D hard to call. Germline CDR1 and CDR2: SNHLY and FYNNEI. This CDR3 spans 12 amino acids. Deletions cut 7 bases from V and 0 bases from J, with 5 bases between. This CDR3 reads CASTRSTDTQYF. In nucleotides, the CDR3 is TGTGCCAGCACGAGGAGCACAGATACGCAGTATTTT.

The gene calls are TRBV29-1 and TRBJ2-1; TRBD2 is a possible D gene (6 bases). Trimming removed 6 bases from V and 12 bases from J, with 12 bases in between. Germline-derived CDR1 and CDR2 are SQVTM and ANQGSEA. This CDR3 has 10 residues. CDR3 nucleotide sequence: TGCAGCGTCGGGGGTTTAGGGCAGTTCTTC. The encoded protein is CSVGGLGQFF.

The chain is built from TRBV5-4 and TRBJ1-6; D perhaps matches TRBD1 (6 bases). The CDR3 has 15 amino acids. The V gene lost 4 bases and the J gene lost 4 bases, with 12 bases spanning the gap. Looked up from germline, CDR1 is SGHNT and CDR2 is YYREEE (reference sequence). The CDR3 DNA reads TGTGCCAGCAGCCTTCAGACAGGATATAATTCACCCCTCCACTTT. Protein: CASSLQTGYNSPLHF.

The chain has TRBV11-3 and TRBJ2-5, with D maybe TRBD2 (6 bases). The germline CDR1 and CDR2 sequences are SGHNT and YENEEA. Trimming took off 1 base at V and 5 bases at J, with 14 bases between the two ends. CDR3 length: 15 amino acids. Here the CDR3 DNA reads TGTGCCAGCAGCTTAGGGGACTCCCCCTGGGAGACCCAGTACTTC. This encodes CASSLGDSPWETQYF.

This chain uses TRBV6-4 with TRBJ1-6, with 10 bases lining up with TRBD1. CDR1 is MRHNA and CDR2 is SNTAGT in the germline V gene. This CDR3 has 15 amino acids. The J segment lost 8 bases and the V segment lost 3 bases, leaving 4 bases of the junction unmatched. CDR3 loop: CASSDSGTGDSPLHF. In nucleotides, the CDR3 is TGTGCCAGCAGTGATTCCGGGACAGGGGATTCACCCCTCCACTTT.

This clone was seen once. The CDR3 here is CASSQDFRETQYF. CDR3 coding DNA: TGCGCCAGCAGCCAAGATTTTCGGGAGACCCAGTACTTC. J is TRBJ2-5 and V is TRBV4-1; no clear D. CDR3 length: 13 amino acids. Germline CDR1 reads MGHRA; CDR2 reads YSYEKL. The V and J ends lost 0 bases and 5 bases respectively, with 7 bases between them.

The CDR3 DNA is TGTGCCAGCAGTGTCCCGGGACAGGGAGCCTACGAGCAGTACTTC. Protein product: CASSVPGQGAYEQYF. This chain joins TRBV28 and TRBJ2-7; 9 bases fit TRBD1. The J segment lost 2 bases and the V segment lost 5 bases, leaving 7 bases of the junction unmatched. In germline, CDR1 is MDHEN, CDR2 SYDVKM. The CDR3 length is 15 residues. The entire variable domain, with the rest obtained from reference TRBV28 and TRBJ2-7, is as follows: DVKVTQSSRYLVKRTGEKVFLECVQDMDHENMFWYRQDPGLGLRLIYFSYDVKMKEKGDIPEGYSVSREKKERFSLILESASTNQTSMYLCASSVPGQGAYEQYFGPGTRLTVT.

V gene TRBV7-9 combines with J gene TRBJ1-1; a weak D match, TRBD1 (6 bases). The CDR3 extends over 15 amino acids. Germline lookup yields CDR1 SEHNR and CDR2 FQNEAQ (reference sequence). V lost 3 bases and J lost 4, with 15 bases in between. The CDR3 protein is CASSLGVGTSTEAFF. CDR3 nucleotides: TGTGCCAGCAGCTTGGGGGTAGGGACATCCACTGAAGCTTTCTTT.

The chain's CDR3 is CASSLHRDTAYEQYF. Here the CDR3 DNA reads TGTGCCAGCAGCTTACACCGGGACACAGCCTACGAGCAGTACTTC. The chain uses TRBV7-2 and TRBJ2-7; possible D gene TRBD1, 6 bases. Germline assignment: CDR1 SGHTA and CDR2 FQGNSA. V was shortened by 2 bases and J by 2 bases, with 13 bases between the two germline ends. The CDR3 consists of 15 residues.

The chain recombines TRBV10-3 with TRBJ2-3, with D tentatively TRBD2 (7 bases). The CDR3 runs 14 residues. V lost 6 bases and J lost 2, with 12 bases in between. Germline-derived CDR1 and CDR2 are ENHRY and SYGVKD. CDR3 loop: CAIRGGAHTDTQYF. The DNA of the CDR3 is TGTGCCATCAGAGGGGGGGCGCACACAGATACGCAGTATTTT.